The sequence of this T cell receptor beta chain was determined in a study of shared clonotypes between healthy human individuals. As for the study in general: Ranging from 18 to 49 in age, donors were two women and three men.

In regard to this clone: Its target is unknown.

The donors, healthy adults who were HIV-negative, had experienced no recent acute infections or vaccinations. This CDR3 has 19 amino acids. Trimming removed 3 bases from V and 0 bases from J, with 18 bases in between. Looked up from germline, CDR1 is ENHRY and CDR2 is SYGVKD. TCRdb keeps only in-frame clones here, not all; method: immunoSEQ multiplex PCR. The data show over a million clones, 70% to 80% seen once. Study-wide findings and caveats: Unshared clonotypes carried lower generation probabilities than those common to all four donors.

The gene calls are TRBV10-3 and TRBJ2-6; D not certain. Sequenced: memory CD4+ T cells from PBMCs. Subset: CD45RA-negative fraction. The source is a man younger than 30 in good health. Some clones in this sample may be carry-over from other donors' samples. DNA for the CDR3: TGTGCCATCAGTGAACCCCCCGGAAGGGAAGGCTCTGGGGCCAACGTCCTGACTTTC. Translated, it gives CAISEPPGREGSGANVLTF.